One sample yielded the 7 T cell receptor beta chains listed below, sequenced in a study of naive and memory T cell subsets. An oligonucleotide containing a UMI was ligated to the 3' end of TCR cDNA. Amplification of ligated cDNA took four PCR rounds with SP2 and nested alpha and beta constant primers. From the 5' RACE reads, TCRdb called clonotypes with MiXCR, one entry per CDR3 protein. Here the sample spans over 45,000 distinct CDR3 sequences, approximately 4.5% being singletons. The receptors here all came from a female donor in good health.

This clonotype occurred many times. The chain couples TRBV28 to TRBJ1-1; perhaps TRBD1 as D (6 bases). The V gene lost 1 base and the J gene lost 5 bases, with 11 bases spanning the gap. CDR3 length: 14 residues. Germline V gene sequence: CDR1 MDHEN, CDR2 SYDVKM. The DNA for the CDR3 is TGTGCCAGCAGTTTATCCACAGGGCGGACTGAAGCTTTCTTT. Encoded protein: CASSLSTGRTEAFF.

In its sample, this clonotype was seen a few times. The chain links TRBV28 to TRBJ1-1, with D unclear. The CDR3 length is 12 residues. V was shortened by 5 bases and J by 9 bases, with 13 bases between the two germline ends. From germline, CDR1 is MDHEN and CDR2 SYDVKM. The CDR3, as DNA: TGTGCCAGCAGTCCTCCCTTGGGGAAAGCTTTCTTT. Protein sequence: CASSPPLGKAFF.

This clonotype was observed at least ten times. The chain carries TRBV18 and TRBJ2-7; TRBD1 might be the D (6 bases). The CDR3 is 13 residues long. Germline V CDR1 and CDR2: KGHSH, LQKENI. Trimming pared 3 bases from V and 6 bases from J, leaving 12 bases between. CDR3 protein: CASSPDSLGEQYF. The CDR3 DNA reads as TGTGCCAGCTCACCGGACAGTTTAGGCGAGCAGTACTTC.

The table lists this clonotype with a count of one. This chain links TRBV7-2 with TRBJ2-5; D unclear. This CDR3 region has 14 residues. Germline CDR1 SGHTA, CDR2 FQGNSA. The V gene lost 4 bases and the J gene lost 2 bases, with 11 bases spanning the gap. CDR3 DNA sequence: TGTGCCAGCAGCTCCAACTGGCTACAAGAGACCCAGTACTTC. It translates to CASSSNWLQETQYF.

This clonotype has a count of ten or more. The V gene is TRBV27, the J gene TRBJ2-1, with 7 bases lining up with TRBD2. After removal of 7 bases from V and 0 bases from J, the junction contained 0 bases not matched to a gene. Germline CDR1 reads MNHEY; CDR2 reads SMNVEV (reference sequence). This CDR3 has 13 amino acids. For the CDR3, the DNA is TGTGCCAGCAAGCGGGACTCCTACAATGAGCAGTTCTTC. Residues: CASKRDSYNEQFF.

This clonotype came up many times. The chain links TRBV20-1 to TRBJ2-7; TRBD2 agrees at 10 bases. The length of the CDR3 is 20 residues. Germline CDR1 reads DFQATT; CDR2 reads SNEGSKA (reference sequence). The CDR3 DNA reads TGCAGGGCGTATAGGGGGGCTAGCGGGAGCCAATGCCTACTCTCCTACGAGCAGTACTTC. Protein: CRAYRGASGSQCLLSYEQYF.

This clonotype was seen ten or more times. This chain connects TRBV29-1 to TRBJ2-7; no definite D call. The germline V gene encodes CDR1 SQVTM and CDR2 ANQGSEA. V was shortened by 3 bases and J by 0 bases, with 9 bases between the two germline ends. This CDR3 contains 13 residues. CDR3 DNA: TGCAGCGTTGACAATCCCAGCTCCTACGAGCAGTACTTC. It codes for CSVDNPSSYEQYF.